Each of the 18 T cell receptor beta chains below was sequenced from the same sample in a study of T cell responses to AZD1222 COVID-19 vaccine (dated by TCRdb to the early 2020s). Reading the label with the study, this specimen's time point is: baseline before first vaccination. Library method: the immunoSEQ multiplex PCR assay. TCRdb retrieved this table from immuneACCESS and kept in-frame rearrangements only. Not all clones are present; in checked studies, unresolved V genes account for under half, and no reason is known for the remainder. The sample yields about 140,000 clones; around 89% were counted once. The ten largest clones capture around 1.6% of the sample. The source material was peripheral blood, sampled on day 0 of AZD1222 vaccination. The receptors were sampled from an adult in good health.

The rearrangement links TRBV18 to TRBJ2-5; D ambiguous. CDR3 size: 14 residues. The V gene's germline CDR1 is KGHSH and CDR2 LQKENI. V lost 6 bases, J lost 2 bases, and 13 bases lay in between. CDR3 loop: CASSPALGQETQYF. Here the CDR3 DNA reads TGTGCCAGCTCCCCCGCGTTGGGGCAAGAGACCCAGTACTTC. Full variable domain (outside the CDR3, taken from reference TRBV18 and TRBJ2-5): NAGVMQNPRHLVRRRGQEARLRCSPMKGHSHVYWYRQLPEEGLKFMVYLQKENIIDESGMPKERFSAEFPKEGPSILRIQQVVRGDSAAYFCASSPALGQETQYFGPGTRLLVL.

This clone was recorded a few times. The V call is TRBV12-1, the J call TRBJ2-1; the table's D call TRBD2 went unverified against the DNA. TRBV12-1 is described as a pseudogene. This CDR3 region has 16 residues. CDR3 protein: CASSFGNRGGYHEQFF. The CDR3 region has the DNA TGTGCCAGCAGCTTTGGTAACCGGGGGGGATACCATGAGCAGTTCTTC.

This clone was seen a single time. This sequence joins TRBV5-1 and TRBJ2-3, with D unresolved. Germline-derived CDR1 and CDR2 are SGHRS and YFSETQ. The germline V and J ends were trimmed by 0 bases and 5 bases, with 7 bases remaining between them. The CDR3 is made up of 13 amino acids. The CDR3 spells CASSLDPGDTQYF. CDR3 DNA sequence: TGCGCCAGCAGCTTGGACCCAGGAGATACGCAGTATTTT. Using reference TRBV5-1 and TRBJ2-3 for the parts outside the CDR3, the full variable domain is KAGVTQTPRYLIKTRGQQVTLSCSPISGHRSVSWYQQTPGQGLQFLFEYFSETQRNKGNFPGRFSGRQFSNSRSEMNVSTLELGDSALYLCASSLDPGDTQYFGPGTRLTVL.

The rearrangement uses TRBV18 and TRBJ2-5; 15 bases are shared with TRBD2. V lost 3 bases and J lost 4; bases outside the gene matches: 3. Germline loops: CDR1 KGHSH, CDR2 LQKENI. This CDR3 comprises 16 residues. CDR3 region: CASSPGLAGGAETQYF. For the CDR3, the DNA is TGTGCCAGCTCACCCGGACTAGCGGGGGGGGCAGAGACCCAGTACTTC.

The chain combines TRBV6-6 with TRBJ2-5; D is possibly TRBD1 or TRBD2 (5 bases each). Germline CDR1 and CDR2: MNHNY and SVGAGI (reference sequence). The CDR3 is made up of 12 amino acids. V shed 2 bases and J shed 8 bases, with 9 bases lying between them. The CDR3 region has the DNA TGTGCCAGCAGTTACGCTGGGGACACCCAGTACTTC. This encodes CASSYAGDTQYF.

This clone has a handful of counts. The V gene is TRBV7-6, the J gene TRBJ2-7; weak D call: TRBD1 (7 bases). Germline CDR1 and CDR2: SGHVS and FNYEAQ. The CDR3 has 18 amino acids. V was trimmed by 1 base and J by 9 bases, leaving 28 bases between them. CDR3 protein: CASSLEPKLGQLPGGQYF. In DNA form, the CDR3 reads TGTGCCAGCAGCTTAGAACCAAAGCTGGGACAGCTTCCCGGGGGGCAGTACTTC.

The CDR3 bases are TGCGCCAGCAGCTTCGGCGGGAGAGCGAACACCGGGGAGCTGTTTTTT. Amino acids: CASSFGGRANTGELFF. The rearrangement joins TRBV5-1 to TRBJ2-2, with TRBD2 matching 7 bases. CDR3 length: 16 amino acids. CDR1 is SGHRS, CDR2 YFSETQ, per germline. Trimming at V came to 2 bases and at J to 0 bases, leaving 4 bases not matched to a gene. The full variable domain, its missing parts supplied by reference TRBV5-1 and TRBJ2-2, is KAGVTQTPRYLIKTRGQQVTLSCSPISGHRSVSWYQQTPGQGLQFLFEYFSETQRNKGNFPGRFSGRQFSNSRSEMNVSTLELGDSALYLCASSFGGRANTGELFFGEGSRLTVL.

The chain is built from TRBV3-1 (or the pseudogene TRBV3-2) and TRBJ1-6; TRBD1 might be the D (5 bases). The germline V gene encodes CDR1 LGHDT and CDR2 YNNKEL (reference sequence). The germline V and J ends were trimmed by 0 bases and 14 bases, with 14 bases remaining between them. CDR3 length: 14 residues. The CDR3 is CASSQDRAGGSLHF. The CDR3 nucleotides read TGTGCCAGCAGCCAAGACAGGGCGGGAGGATCCCTCCACTTT.

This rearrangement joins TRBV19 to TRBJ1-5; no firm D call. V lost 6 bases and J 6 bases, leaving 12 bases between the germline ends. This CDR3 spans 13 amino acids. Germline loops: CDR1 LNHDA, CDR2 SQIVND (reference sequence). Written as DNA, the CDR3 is TGTGCCAGTAGCCTTCTACTCGGTCAGCCCCAGCATTTT. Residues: CASSLLLGQPQHF.

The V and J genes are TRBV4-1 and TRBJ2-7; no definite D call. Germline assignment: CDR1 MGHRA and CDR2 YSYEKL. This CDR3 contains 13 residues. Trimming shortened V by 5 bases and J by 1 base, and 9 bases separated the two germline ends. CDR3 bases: TGCGCCAGCAGCTACGATCGATCCTACGAGCAGTACTTC. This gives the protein CASSYDRSYEQYF.

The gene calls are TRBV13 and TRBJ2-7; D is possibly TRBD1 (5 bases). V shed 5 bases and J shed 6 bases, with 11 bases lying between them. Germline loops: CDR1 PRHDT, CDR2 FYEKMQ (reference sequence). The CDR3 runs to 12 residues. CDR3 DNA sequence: TGTGCCAGCAGCCTTAGGGGTTCCGAGCAGTACTTC. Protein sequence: CASSLRGSEQYF.

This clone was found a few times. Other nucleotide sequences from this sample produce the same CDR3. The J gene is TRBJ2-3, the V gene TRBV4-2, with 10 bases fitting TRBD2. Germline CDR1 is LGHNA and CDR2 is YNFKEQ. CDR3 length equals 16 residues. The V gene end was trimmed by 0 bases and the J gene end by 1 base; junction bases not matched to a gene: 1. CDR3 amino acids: CASSQDLAGGTDTQYF. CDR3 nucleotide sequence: TGTGCCAGCAGCCAAGATCTAGCGGGAGGCACAGATACGCAGTATTTT.

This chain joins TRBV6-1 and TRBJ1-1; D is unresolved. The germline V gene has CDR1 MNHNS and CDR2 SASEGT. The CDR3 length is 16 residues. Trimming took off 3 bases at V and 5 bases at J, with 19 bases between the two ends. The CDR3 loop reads CASSEVELSRETEAFF. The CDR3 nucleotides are TGTGCCAGCAGTGAGGTGGAGCTCAGCCGGGAAACTGAAGCTTTCTTT.

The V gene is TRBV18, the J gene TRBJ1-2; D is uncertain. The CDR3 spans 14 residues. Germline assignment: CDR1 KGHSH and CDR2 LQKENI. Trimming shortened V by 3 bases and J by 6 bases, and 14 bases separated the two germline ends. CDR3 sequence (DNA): TGTGCCAGCTCACCTCCTAGCCGTCTAGATGGCTACACCTTC. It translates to CASSPPSRLDGYTF.

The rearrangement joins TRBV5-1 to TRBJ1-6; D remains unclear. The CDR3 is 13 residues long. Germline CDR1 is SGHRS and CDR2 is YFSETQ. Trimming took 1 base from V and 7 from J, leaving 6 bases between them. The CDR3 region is CASSLLRNSPLHF. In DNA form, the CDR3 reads TGCGCCAGCAGCTTGCTCCGAAATTCACCCCTCCACTTT.

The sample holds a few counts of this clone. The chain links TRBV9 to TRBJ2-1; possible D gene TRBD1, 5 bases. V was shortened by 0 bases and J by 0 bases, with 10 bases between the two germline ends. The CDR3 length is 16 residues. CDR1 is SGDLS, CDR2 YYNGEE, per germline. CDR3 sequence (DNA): TGTGCCAGCAGCGTAGCAAGGGGAAGCTCCTACAATGAGCAGTTCTTC. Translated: CASSVARGSSYNEQFF.

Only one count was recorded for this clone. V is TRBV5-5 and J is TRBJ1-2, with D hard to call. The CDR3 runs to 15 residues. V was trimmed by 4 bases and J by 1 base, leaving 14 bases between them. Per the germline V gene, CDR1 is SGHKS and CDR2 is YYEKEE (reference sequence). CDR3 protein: CASSSPEFGNYGYTF. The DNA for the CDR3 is TGTGCCAGCAGCAGTCCGGAATTCGGTAACTATGGCTACACCTTC.

The CDR3 protein is CASSKEYYGYTF. DNA for the CDR3: TGTGCCAGCAGCAAAGAGTACTATGGCTACACCTTC. The chain joins TRBV11-2 to TRBJ1-2; unclear D gene. The germline V and J ends were trimmed by 5 bases and 3 bases, with 7 bases remaining between them. Germline loops: CDR1 SGHAT, CDR2 FQNNGV. The CDR3 sequence is 12 residues long.